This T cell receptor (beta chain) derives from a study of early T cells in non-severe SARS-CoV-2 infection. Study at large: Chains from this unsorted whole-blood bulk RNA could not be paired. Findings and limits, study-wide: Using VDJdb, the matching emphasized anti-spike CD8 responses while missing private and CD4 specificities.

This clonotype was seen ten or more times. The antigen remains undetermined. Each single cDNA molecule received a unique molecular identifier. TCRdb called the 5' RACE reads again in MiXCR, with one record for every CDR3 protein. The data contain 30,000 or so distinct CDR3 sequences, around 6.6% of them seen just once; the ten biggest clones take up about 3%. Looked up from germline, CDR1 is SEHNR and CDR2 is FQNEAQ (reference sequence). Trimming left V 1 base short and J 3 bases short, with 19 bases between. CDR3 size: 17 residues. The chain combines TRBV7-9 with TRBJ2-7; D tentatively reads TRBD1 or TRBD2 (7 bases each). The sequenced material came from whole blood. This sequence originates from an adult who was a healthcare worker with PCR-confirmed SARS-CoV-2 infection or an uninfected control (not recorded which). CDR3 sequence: CASSLVDREGIGYEQYF. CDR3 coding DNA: TGTGCCAGCAGCTTAGTTGACAGGGAGGGAATAGGCTACGAGCAGTACTTC.